This T cell receptor beta chain appears in the sequencing data of a study of cytomegalovirus exposure and HLA in healthy donors. Overall study findings and caveats: Within an earlier analysis, most TCR beta V segments proved productive either about 90% or about 30% of the time. A link between a missense DCLRE1C variant and TCR beta V- and J-gene trimming emerged from a later analysis.

The germline CDR1 and CDR2 sequences are ENHRY and SYGVKD. The length of the CDR3 is 13 residues. With 3 bases removed from V and 7 bases from J, the gap between germline ends came to 10 bases. The PCR made use of 60 Vbeta and 13 Jbeta primers. Measured with immunoSEQ multiplex PCR; TCRdb has only the in-frame clones, and not every one. This sample carries tens of thousands of clones, with 0.5% to 0.65% going to the ten biggest clones. Healthy donors of bone marrow made up the group. Regarding this clone: Its antigen remains unknown.

The source is a middle-aged man in good health and CMV-seronegative. The chain employs TRBV10-3 and TRBJ2-1; D not resolved. Sequencing used PBMCs. In DNA form, the CDR3 reads TGTGCCATCAGTGAATACGCGACAAATGAGCAGTTCTTC. Its protein product is CAISEYATNEQFF.